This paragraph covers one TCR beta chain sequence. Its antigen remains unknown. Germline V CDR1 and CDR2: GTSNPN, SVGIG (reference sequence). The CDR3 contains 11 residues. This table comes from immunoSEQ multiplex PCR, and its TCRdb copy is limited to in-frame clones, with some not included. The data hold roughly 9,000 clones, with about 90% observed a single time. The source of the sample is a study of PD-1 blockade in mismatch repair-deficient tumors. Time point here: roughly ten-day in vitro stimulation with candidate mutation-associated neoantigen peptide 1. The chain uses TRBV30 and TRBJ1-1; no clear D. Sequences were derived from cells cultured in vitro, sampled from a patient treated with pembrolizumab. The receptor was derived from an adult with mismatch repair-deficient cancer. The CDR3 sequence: CASGMNTEAFF. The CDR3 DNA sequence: TGTGCTAGCGGGATGAACACTGAAGCTTTCTTT.